This T cell receptor (beta chain) comes out of a study of breast tumors, draining lymph nodes, adjacent tissues. Study results and caveats: Data fit most tumor T cells coming from lymph node, expanding in tumor. Luminal-like breast cancer showed significantly higher tumor–nontumor repertoire similarity than basal-like. Tumor TCR diversity was below lymph nodes but above nontumor tissue. That most tumor T cells come from lymph nodes remained unproven.

In its sample, this clonotype was seen many times. Its antigen is not identified. Breast cancer patients provided tissue from their axillary draining lymph nodes. Trimming removed 5 bases at V and 0 bases at J, with 15 bases between. The CDR3 is 16 residues long. TCRdb reanalysed the multiplex PCR reads using MiXCR and keeps one entry per CDR3 protein. The sample yields about 94,000 distinct CDR3 sequences, around 30% seen once. The TCR originated in a female donor with breast cancer. Some clones in this sample may be carry-over from other donors' samples. The chain recombines TRBV12-3 or TRBV12-4 with TRBJ2-3; no firm D call. The sequencing input was axillary lymph node tissue. CDR3 sequence (DNA): TGTGCCAGCAGTGCAGTGGACCTTGATAGCACAGATACGCAGTATTTT. As protein: CASSAVDLDSTDTQYF.